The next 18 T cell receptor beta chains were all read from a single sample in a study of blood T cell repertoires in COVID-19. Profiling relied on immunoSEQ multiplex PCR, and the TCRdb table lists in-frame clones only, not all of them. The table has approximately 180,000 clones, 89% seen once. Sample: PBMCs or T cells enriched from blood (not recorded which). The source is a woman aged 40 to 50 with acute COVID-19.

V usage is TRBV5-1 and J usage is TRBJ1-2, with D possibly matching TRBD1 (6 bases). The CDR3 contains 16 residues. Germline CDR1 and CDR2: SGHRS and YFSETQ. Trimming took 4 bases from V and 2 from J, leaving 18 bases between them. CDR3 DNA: TGCGCCAGCAGCACAGGGACCGCCCGTACCAACTATGGCTACACCTTC. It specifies CASSTGTARTNYGYTF.

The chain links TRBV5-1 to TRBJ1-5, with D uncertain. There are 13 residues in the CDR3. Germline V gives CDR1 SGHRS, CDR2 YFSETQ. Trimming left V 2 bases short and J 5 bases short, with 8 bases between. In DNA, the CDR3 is TGCGCCAGCAGCTTAACAGCCGATCAGCCCCAGCATTTT. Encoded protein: CASSLTADQPQHF.

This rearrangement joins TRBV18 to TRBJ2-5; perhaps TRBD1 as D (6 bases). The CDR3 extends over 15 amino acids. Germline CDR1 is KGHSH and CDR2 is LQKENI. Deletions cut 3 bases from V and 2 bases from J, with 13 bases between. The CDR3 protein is CASSPWTEGQETQYF. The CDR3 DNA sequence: TGTGCCAGCTCACCTTGGACAGAGGGGCAAGAGACCCAGTACTTC.

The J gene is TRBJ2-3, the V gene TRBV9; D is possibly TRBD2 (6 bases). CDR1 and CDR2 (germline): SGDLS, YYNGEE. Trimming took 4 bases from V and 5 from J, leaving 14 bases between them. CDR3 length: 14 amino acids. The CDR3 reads CASSPWLAEDTQYF. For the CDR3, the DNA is TGTGCCAGCAGCCCTTGGTTAGCGGAAGATACGCAGTATTTT.

For the CDR3, the DNA is TGTGCCAGTCGACAGGGTGCAAATGGCTACACCTTC. Its translation: CASRQGANGYTF. This chain connects TRBV12-3 or TRBV12-4 to TRBJ1-2, with 7 nucleotides matching TRBD1. This CDR3 has 12 residues. V was clipped by 9 bases and J by 6 bases; unmatched bases: 7.

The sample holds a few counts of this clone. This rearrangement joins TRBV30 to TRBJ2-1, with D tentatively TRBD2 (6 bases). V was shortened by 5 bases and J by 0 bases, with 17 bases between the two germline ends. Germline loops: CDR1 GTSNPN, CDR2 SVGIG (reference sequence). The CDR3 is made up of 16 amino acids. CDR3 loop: CAWDDRDFSSYNEQFF. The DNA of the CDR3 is TGTGCCTGGGACGACCGGGACTTCAGCTCCTACAATGAGCAGTTCTTC.

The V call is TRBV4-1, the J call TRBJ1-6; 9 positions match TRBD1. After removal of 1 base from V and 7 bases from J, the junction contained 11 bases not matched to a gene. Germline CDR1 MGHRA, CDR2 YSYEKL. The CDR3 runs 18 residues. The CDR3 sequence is CASSQGPLTGGRNSPLHF. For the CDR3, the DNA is TGCGCCAGCAGCCAAGGACCTTTAACAGGGGGCCGGAATTCACCCCTCCACTTT.

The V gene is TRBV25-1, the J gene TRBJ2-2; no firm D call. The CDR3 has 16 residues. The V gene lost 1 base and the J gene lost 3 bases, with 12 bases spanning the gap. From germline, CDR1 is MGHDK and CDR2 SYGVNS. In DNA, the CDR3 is TGTGCCAGCAGTGAATTTGCGCCAGGTTACACCGGGGAGCTGTTTTTT. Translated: CASSEFAPGYTGELFF.

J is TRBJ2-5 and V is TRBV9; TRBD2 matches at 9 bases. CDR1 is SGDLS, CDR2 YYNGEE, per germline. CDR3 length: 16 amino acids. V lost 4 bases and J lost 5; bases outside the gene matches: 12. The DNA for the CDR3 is TGTGCCAGCAGCCCCTCTGCTGCGGGGGGGCAGGAGACCCAGTACTTC. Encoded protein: CASSPSAAGGQETQYF.

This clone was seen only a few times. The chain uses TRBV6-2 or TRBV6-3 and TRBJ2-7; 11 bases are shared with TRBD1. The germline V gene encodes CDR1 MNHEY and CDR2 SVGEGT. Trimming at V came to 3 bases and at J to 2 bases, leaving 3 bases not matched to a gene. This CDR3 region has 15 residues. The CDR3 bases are TGTGCCAGCAGTTATGGACAGGGGGCGCCCTACGAGCAGTACTTC. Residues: CASSYGQGAPYEQYF.

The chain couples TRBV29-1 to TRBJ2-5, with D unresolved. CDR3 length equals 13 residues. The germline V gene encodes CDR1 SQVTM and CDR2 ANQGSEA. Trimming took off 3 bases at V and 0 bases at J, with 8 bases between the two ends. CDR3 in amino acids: CSVDFPNQETQYF. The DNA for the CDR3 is TGCAGCGTTGATTTCCCCAACCAAGAGACCCAGTACTTC.

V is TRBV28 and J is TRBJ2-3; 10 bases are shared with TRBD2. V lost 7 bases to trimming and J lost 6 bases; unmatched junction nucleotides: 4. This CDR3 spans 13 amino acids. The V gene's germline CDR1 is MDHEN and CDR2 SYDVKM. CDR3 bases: TGTGCCAGCACCCTAGCGGGGGAGGATACGCAGTATTTT. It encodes CASTLAGEDTQYF. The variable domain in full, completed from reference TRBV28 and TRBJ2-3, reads DVKVTQSSRYLVKRTGEKVFLECVQDMDHENMFWYRQDPGLGLRLIYFSYDVKMKEKGDIPEGYSVSREKKERFSLILESASTNQTSMYLCASTLAGEDTQYFGPGTRLTVL.

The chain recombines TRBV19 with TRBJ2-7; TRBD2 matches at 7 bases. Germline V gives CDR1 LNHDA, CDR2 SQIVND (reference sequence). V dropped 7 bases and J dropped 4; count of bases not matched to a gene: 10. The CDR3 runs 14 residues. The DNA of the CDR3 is TGTGCCAGTACCACCTCCGCGGGAGAATACGAGCAGTACTTC. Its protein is CASTTSAGEYEQYF.

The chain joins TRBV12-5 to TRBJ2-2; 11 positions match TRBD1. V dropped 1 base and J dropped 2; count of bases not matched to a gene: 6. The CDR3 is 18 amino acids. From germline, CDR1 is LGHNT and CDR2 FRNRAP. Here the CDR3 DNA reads TGTGCTAGTGGTTTGGCCCGGACAGGGGGCGGAAACACCGGGGAGCTGTTTTTT. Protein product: CASGLARTGGGNTGELFF.

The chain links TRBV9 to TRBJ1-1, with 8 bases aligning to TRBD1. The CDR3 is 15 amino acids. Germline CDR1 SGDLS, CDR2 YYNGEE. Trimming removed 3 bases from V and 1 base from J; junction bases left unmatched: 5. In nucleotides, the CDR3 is TGTGCCAGCAGCGCGACGGGACAGGCGAACACTGAAGCTTTCTTT. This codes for CASSATGQANTEAFF.

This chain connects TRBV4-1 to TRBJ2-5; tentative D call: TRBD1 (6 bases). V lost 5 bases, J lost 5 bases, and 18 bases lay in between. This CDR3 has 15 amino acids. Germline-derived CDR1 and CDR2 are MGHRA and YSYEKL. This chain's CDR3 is CASSTKIQGRETQYF. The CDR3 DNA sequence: TGCGCCAGCAGCACTAAGATTCAGGGGCGGGAGACCCAGTACTTC.

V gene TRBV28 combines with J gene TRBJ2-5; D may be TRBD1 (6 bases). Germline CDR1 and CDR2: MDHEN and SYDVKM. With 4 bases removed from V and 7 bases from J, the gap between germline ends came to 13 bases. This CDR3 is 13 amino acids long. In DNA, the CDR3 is TGTGCCAGCAGTTCCCCGACAGGCCTGACCCAGTACTTC. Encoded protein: CASSSPTGLTQYF.

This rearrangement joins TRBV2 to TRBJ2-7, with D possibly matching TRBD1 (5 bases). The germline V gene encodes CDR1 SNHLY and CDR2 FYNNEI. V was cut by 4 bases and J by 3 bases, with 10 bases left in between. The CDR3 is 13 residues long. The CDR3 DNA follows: TGTGCCAGCAGTGGTTGGCAGGGCTACGAGCAGTACTTC. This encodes CASSGWQGYEQYF.